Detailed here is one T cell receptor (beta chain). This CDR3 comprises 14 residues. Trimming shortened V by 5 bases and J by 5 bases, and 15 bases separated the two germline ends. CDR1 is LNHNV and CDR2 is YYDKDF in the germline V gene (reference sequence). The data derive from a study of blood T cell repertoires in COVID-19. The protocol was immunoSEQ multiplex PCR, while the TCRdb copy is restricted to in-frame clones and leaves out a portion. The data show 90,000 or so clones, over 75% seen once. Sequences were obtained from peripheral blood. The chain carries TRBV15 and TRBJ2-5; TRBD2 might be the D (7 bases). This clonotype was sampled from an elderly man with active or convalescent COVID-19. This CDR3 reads CATSSGGPGETQYF. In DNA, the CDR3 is TGTGCCACCAGCTCGGGGGGCCCAGGGGAGACCCAGTACTTC. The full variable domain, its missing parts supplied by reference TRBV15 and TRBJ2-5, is DAMVIQNPRYQVTQFGKPVTLSCSQTLNHNVMYWYQQKSSQAPKLLFHYYDKDFNNEADTPDNFQSRRPNTSFCFLDIRSPGLGDTAMYLCATSSGGPGETQYFGPGTRLLVL.